This T cell receptor beta chain was identified in a study of response to subunit inactivated influenza vaccine. V dropped 3 bases and J dropped 7 bases, with 5 bases sitting between them. CDR3 length: 11 residues. Looked up from germline, CDR1 is SGHRS and CDR2 is YFSETQ. Concerning this clonotype: Its matching antigen is unknown.

Study-level results: The authors suggested that few new T cells are recruited per seasonal influenza vaccination.

One entry per CDR3 protein results from TCRdb running MiXCR on the RT-PCR reads. The sample holds 550,000 to 800,000 distinct CDR3 sequences; approximately 15% are singletons and the top ten take around 6.5%. This chain connects TRBV5-1 to TRBJ2-1; the D is unclear. The sequence came from a man aged 50 or older who received an inactivated influenza vaccine. The sample in question was PBMCs from blood, obtained around two weeks before vaccination. CDR3 in DNA: TGCGCCAGCAGCTCAGAGAATGAGCAGTTCTTC. Amino acids: CASSSENEQFF. Complete variable domain (other parts from reference TRBV5-1 and TRBJ2-1): KAGVTQTPRYLIKTRGQQVTLSCSPISGHRSVSWYQQTPGQGLQFLFEYFSETQRNKGNFPGRFSGRQFSNSRSEMNVSTLELGDSALYLCASSSENEQFFGPGTRLTVL.